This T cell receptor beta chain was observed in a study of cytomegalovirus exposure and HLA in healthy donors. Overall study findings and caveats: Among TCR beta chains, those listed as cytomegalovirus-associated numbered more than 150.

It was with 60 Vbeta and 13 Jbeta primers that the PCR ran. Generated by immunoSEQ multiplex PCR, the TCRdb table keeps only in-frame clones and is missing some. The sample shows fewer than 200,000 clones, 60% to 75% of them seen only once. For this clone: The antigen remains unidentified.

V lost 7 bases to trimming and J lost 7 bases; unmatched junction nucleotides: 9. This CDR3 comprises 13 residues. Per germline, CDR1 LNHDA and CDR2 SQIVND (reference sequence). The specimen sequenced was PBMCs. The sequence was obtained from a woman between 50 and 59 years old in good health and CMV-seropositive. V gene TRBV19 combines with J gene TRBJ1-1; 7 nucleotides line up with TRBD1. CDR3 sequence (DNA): TGTGCCAGTACTAAGCAGGGACAGAGTGAAGCTTTCTTT. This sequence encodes CASTKQGQSEAFF.